This entry features one T cell receptor (beta chain) sequence. The data belong to a study of cytomegalovirus exposure and HLA in healthy donors. Sequencing used immunoSEQ multiplex PCR; TCRdb keeps in-frame clones, though not all of them. The sample contains 140,000 or so clones, roughly 86% of which appear only once. The length of the CDR3 is 15 residues. In germline, CDR1 is MNHNS, CDR2 SASEGT. V was clipped by 2 bases and J by 4 bases, with 14 bases between them. What was sequenced was PBMCs. The receptor was derived from a man aged 18 to 35 in good health and CMV-seropositive. V is TRBV6-1 and J is TRBJ1-2; D gene unclear. Here the CDR3 DNA reads TGTGCCAGCAGTGAAATAGAGAGGGCGAGCTATGGCTACACCTTC. It specifies CASSEIERASYGYTF.